A selection of T cell receptor beta chains follows, all from one sample in a study of OX40 agonist ivuxolimab in advanced cancers. TCRdb keeps only in-frame clones here, not all; method: immunoSEQ multiplex PCR. The table includes 74,000 or so clones, roughly 84% detected once. The input for sequencing was CD4+ or CD8+ T cells sorted from blood, taken in a trial of the OX40 agonist ivuxolimab. The receptor source for this set is an adult with an advanced solid tumor such as melanoma, head and neck, liver or kidney cancer. Both conserved end residues are part of each CDR3. A D gene is named only where the DNA matches it firmly. Clone size is stated in some rows and not others, as once, few, many or a class when expanded.

D | J | V | size | DNA | CDR3
- | TRBJ2-1 | TRBV9 | few | TGTGCCAGCAGCGGCCGGGACACGCCTTACAATGAGCAGTTCTTC | CASSGRDTPYNEQFF
- | TRBJ1-2 | TRBV27 | - | TGTGCCAGCAGTTTATGGGGGTACTATGGCTACACCTTC | CASSLWGYYGYTF
- | TRBJ1-4 | TRBV21-1 | - | TGTGCCAGCAGCATGGGACCTAGAGAAAAACTGTTTTTT | CASSMGPREKLFF
- | TRBJ1-1 | TRBV4-2 | - | TGTGCCAGCAGCCAAAGGAACACTGAAGCTTTCTTT | CASSQRNTEAFF
- | TRBJ2-7 | TRBV13 | once | TGTGCCAGCAGCTATCGTCCCTACGAGCAGTACTTC | CASSYRPYEQYF
- | TRBJ1-1 | TRBV18 | - | TGTGCCAGCTCACCACTCACTGAAGCTTTCTTT | CASSPLTEAFF
TRBD2 | TRBJ2-7 | TRBV18 | - | TGTGCCAGCTCCTTAAGCGGGGGGTCGGTGAACGAGCAGTACTTC | CASSLSGGSVNEQYF
- | TRBJ2-7 | TRBV18 | - | TGTGCCAGCTCACCGCCGACTACCCTCTACGAGCAGTACTTC | CASSPPTTLYEQYF
- | TRBJ2-5 | TRBV2 | - | TGTGCCAGCAGGGCCGGGGCCCAGTACTTC | CASRAGAQYF
TRBD1 | TRBJ2-1 | TRBV5-1 | once | TGCGCCAGCAGCGGGGGACAGGGGTACAATGAGCAGTTCTTC | CASSGGQGYNEQFF
- | TRBJ2-7 | TRBV5-5 | - | TGTGCCAGCAGCTTGGTCTCGGGAATCTCCTACGAGCAGTACTTC | CASSLVSGISYEQYF
- | TRBJ1-1 | TRBV6-5 | - | TGTGCCAGCAGTCCGGGGAGGAACACTGAAGCTTTCTTT | CASSPGRNTEAFF
- | TRBJ1-1 | TRBV7-2 | - | TGTGCCAGCAGCTCCTGGGACTCCTTGGGGGAGACTGAAGCTTTCTTT | CASSSWDSLGETEAFF
TRBD2 | TRBJ2-3 | TRBV5-1 | - | TGCGCCAGCAGCCCGGGACTAGCCACAGATACGCAGTATTTT | CASSPGLATDTQYF
TRBD1 | TRBJ2-7 | TRBV6-6 | - | TGTGCCAGCAGTCGGGACAGGGCCTACGAGCAGTACTTC | CASSRDRAYEQYF
TRBD1 | TRBJ1-1 | TRBV10-3 | - | TGTGCCATCAGTGGTTTGTTTCAGGGGGCTAGGATGGAGACTGAAGCTTTCTTT | CAISGLFQGARMETEAFF
- | TRBJ1-2 | TRBV27 | medium-sized | TGTGCCAGCAGTTACACACCTTTTGGGGGGGGCTACACCTTC | CASSYTPFGGGYTF
TRBD1 | TRBJ1-4 | TRBV6-5 | - | TGTGCCAGCAGCAGGGGGTACGGCGAAAAACTGTTTTTT | CASSRGYGEKLFF
TRBD1 | TRBJ1-1 | TRBV19 | - | TGTGCCAGCCAAGGGGGCTGGAACACTGAAGCTTTCTTT | CASQGGWNTEAFF
- | TRBJ1-1 | TRBV29-1 | once | TGCAGCGTTGAAAAGTCGGCGAACACTGAAGCTTTCTTT | CSVEKSANTEAFF
- | TRBJ2-7 | TRBV2 | - | TGTGCCAGCAGTACGCACTACGAGCAGTACTTC | CASSTHYEQYF
- | TRBJ2-7 | TRBV30 | - | TGTGCCTGGAGCTCCGAGACAGTTCAGTACTTC | CAWSSETVQYF
TRBD1 | TRBJ1-1 | TRBV5-4 | - | TGTGCCAGCAGCTTGGAAGGTGGGACAGGGGGCCCCGTGACTGCTGAAGCTTTCTTT | CASSLEGGTGGPVTAEAFF
TRBD1 | TRBJ2-3 | TRBV2 | - | TGTGCCAGCAGCGGACAGGGCAGGAACACAGATACGCAGTATTTT | CASSGQGRNTDTQYF
- | TRBJ2-1 | TRBV11-1 | - | TGTGCCAGCAGCCCCGCCCGGGTAGGGAGGTCAAATGAGCAGTTCTTC | CASSPARVGRSNEQFF
- | TRBJ1-2 | TRBV5-5 | - | TGTGCCAGCAGCCTACAGACATATGGCTATGGCTACACCTTC | CASSLQTYGYGYTF
- | TRBJ1-2 | TRBV20-1 | - | TGCAGTGCTAGAGCCCAGGGCTACACCTTC | CSARAQGYTF
- | TRBJ2-7 | TRBV6-5 | - | TGTGCCAGCGGGGGTTGGACGGAATCCTACGAGCAGTACTTC | CASGGWTESYEQYF
TRBD1 | TRBJ1-4 | TRBV10-3 | - | TGTGCCATCAGCCCGACAGGGGCAACTAATGAAAAACTGTTTTTT | CAISPTGATNEKLFF
TRBD1 | TRBJ2-5 | TRBV5-1 | - | TGCGCCAGCGGTACCGGGACAGGGGAAGAGACCCAGTACTTC | CASGTGTGEETQYF
- | TRBJ1-4 | TRBV6-1 | - | TGTGCCAGCAGTTGGGGGCCAACTAATGAAAAACTGTTTTTT | CASSWGPTNEKLFF
- | TRBJ1-2 | TRBV28 | - | TGTGCCAGCAGTTACGGTAGCACAAGAACCTATGGCTACACCTTC | CASSYGSTRTYGYTF
TRBD2 | TRBJ2-7 | TRBV7-2 | once | TGTGCCAGCAGCTTGGGTCTAGCGGACTACGAGCAGTACTTC | CASSLGLADYEQYF
- | TRBJ2-3 | TRBV2 | - | TGTGCCAGCAGTTACGAGACACCGCACACAGATACGCAGTATTTT | CASSYETPHTDTQYF
- | TRBJ1-5 | TRBV7-2 | - | TGTGCCAGCAGCTTAGAAGGCTCCAATCAGCCCCAGCATTTT | CASSLEGSNQPQHF
- | TRBJ2-5 | TRBV9 | - | TGTGCCAGCAGCAACGCCCCGCCGGCCCAAGAGACCCAGTACTTC | CASSNAPPAQETQYF
TRBD1 | TRBJ2-1 | TRBV5-1 | - | TGCGCCAGCAGACCTCGACAGGGGGACTACAATGAGCAGTTCTTC | CASRPRQGDYNEQFF
- | TRBJ1-4 | TRBV4-1 | - | TGCGCCAGCAGATCGCAGGGTGGACGGAATAATGAAAAACTGTTTTTT | CASRSQGGRNNEKLFF
- | TRBJ1-3 | TRBV28 | once | TGTGCCAGCAGTTTATGGGGAACGGGAAACACCATATATTTT | CASSLWGTGNTIYF
- | TRBJ2-1 | TRBV5-6 | once | TGTGCCAGCAGCTTGGAACGGTGGAATGAGCAGTTCTTC | CASSLERWNEQFF
- | TRBJ1-5 | TRBV21-1 | - | TGTGCCAGCAGCAAGGGCTCAGGGGGCGGGGATCAGCCCCAGCATTTT | CASSKGSGGGDQPQHF
- | TRBJ1-2 | TRBV18 | - | TGTGCCAGCTCATCAACTCCAGTCGCCTATGGCTACACCTTC | CASSSTPVAYGYTF
- | TRBJ2-7 | TRBV18 | - | TGTGCCAGCTCACCCGCAGGGGTGACCTACGAGCAGTACTTC | CASSPAGVTYEQYF
TRBD2 | TRBJ2-7 | TRBV28 | once | TGTGCCAGCAGCCTCCTAGCGGGGGTGGGCGAGCAGTACTTC | CASSLLAGVGEQYF
- | TRBJ2-1 | TRBV27 | - | TGTGCCAGCAGTTTCCGGGCCTCCTACAATGAGCAGTTCTTC | CASSFRASYNEQFF
- | TRBJ1-6 | TRBV7-2 | - | TGTGCCAGCAGCTACCGACAGGACTCGACCGAATATTCACCCCTCCACTTT | CASSYRQDSTEYSPLHF
TRBD1 | TRBJ1-6 | TRBV2 | once | TGTGCCAGCAGTGCCCGTGGACAGGGAGAGAATTCACCCCTCCACTTT | CASSARGQGENSPLHF
TRBD2 | TRBJ2-2 | TRBV9 | - | TGTGCCAGCAGCGATCGAAGACTAGCGGGAGGGACCGGGGAGCTGTTTTTT | CASSDRRLAGGTGELFF
- | TRBJ1-6 | TRBV7-9 | once | TGTGCCAGCAGCCCAGCCCTGGCAGGACGCTATAATTCACCCCTCCACTTT | CASSPALAGRYNSPLHF
- | TRBJ1-5 | TRBV5-5 | - | TGTGCCAGCAGCTTGGGGACAGAATATCAGCCCCAGCATTTT | CASSLGTEYQPQHF
- | TRBJ2-1 | TRBV5-5 | - | TGTGCCAGCAGCTTGATGCCTATCGACAATGAGCAGTTCTTC | CASSLMPIDNEQFF
TRBD1 | TRBJ1-5 | TRBV27 | once | TGTGCCAGCAGTCAGACAGGGGGGGGTAATCAGCCCCAGCATTTT | CASSQTGGGNQPQHF
TRBD1 | TRBJ2-1 | TRBV6-1 | - | TGTGCCAGCAGTCAGGGACAGGGGGCGCTCAATGAGCAGTTCTTC | CASSQGQGALNEQFF
- | TRBJ2-5 | TRBV28 | - | TGTGCCAGCAACTCCGGCACGGTTCAAGAGACCCAGTACTTC | CASNSGTVQETQYF
TRBD2 | TRBJ2-5 | TRBV4-2 | - | TGTGCCAGCAGCCCTAGCGGTCCCGGGGAGACCCAGTACTTC | CASSPSGPGETQYF
- | TRBJ2-1 | TRBV5-1 | - | TGCGCCAGCAGCTCCCGGACTAACAATGAGCAGTTCTTC | CASSSRTNNEQFF
- | TRBJ2-7 | TRBV7-2 | - | TGTGCCAGCAGCCAAGACAGGTGGGCCTACGAGCAGTACTTC | CASSQDRWAYEQYF
- | TRBJ2-1 | TRBV11-2 | few | TGTGCCAGCAGGCTAGTCTCGGGACGGGGCAATGAGCAGTTCTTC | CASRLVSGRGNEQFF
- | TRBJ2-1 | TRBV5-1 | - | TGCGCCAGCAGCCCGGGTGGGGCCTACAATGAGCAGTTCTTC | CASSPGGAYNEQFF
- | TRBJ1-5 | TRBV6-6 | few | TGTGCTGAAGGGGAGACTCAGCCCCAGCATTTT | CAEGETQPQHF